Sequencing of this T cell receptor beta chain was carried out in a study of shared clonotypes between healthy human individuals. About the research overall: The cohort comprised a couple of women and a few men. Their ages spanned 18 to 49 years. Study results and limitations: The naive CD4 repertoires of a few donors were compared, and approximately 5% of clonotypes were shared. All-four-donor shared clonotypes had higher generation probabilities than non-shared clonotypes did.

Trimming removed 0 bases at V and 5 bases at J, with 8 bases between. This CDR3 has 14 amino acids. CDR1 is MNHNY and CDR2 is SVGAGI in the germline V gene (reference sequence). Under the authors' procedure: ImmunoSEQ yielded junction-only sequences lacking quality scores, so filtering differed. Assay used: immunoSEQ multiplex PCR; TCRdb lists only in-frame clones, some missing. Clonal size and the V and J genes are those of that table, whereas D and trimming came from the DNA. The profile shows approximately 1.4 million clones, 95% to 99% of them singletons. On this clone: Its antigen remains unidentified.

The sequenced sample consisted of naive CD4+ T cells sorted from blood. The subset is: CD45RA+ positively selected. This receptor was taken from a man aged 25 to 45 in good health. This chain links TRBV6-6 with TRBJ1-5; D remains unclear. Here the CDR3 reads CASSYSNADQPQHF. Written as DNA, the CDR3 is TGTGCCAGCAGTTACTCGAATGCTGATCAGCCCCAGCATTTT.